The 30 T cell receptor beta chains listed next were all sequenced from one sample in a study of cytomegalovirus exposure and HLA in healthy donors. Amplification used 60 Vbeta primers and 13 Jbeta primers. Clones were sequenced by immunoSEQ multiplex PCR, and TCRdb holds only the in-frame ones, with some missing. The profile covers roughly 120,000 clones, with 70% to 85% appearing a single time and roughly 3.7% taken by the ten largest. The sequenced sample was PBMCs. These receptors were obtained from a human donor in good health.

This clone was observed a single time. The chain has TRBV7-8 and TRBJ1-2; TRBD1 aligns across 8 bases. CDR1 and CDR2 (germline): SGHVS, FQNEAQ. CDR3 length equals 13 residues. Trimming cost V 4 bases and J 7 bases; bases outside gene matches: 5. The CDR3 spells CASSSTDRGGYTF. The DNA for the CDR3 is TGTGCCAGCAGCTCGACTGACAGGGGTGGCTACACCTTC.

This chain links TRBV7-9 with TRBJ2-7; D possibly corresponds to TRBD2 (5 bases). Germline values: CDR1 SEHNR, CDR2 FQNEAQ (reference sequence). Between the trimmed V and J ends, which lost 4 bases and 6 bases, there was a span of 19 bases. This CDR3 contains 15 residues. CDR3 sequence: CASSSTEGIRREQYF. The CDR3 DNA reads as TGTGCCAGCAGCTCAACAGAGGGTATCCGGCGCGAGCAGTACTTC.

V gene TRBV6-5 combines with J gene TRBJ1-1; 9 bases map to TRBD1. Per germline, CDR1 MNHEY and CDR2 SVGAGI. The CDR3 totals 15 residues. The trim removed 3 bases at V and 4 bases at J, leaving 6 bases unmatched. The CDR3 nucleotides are TGTGCCAGCAGTTATTCGGGGACAGGGAGCACTGAAGCTTTCTTT. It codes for CASSYSGTGSTEAFF.

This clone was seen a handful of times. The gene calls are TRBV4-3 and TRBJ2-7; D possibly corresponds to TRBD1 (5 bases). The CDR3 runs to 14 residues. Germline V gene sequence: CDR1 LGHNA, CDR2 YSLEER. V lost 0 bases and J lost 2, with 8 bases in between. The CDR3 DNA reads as TGCGCCAGCAGCCAAGAGGCCAGGGCCTACGAGCAGTACTTC. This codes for CASSQEARAYEQYF.

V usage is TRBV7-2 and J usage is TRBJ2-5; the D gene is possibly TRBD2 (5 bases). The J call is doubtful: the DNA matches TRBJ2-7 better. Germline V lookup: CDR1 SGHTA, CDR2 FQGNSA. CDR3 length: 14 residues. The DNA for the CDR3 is TGTGCCAGCAGCTTACCCGGCCGGGACTACGAGCAGTACTTC. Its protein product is CASSLPGRDYEQYF.

As DNA, the CDR3 is TGTGCCAGCAGCTTGGGAGGGCGGAATCAGCCCCAGCATTTT. It yields the protein CASSLGGRNQPQHF. The rearrangement joins TRBV5-4 to TRBJ1-5; no clear D gene. Looked up from germline, CDR1 is SGHNT and CDR2 is YYREEE (reference sequence). V lost 0 bases, J lost 4 bases, and 8 bases lay in between. CDR3 length: 14 residues.

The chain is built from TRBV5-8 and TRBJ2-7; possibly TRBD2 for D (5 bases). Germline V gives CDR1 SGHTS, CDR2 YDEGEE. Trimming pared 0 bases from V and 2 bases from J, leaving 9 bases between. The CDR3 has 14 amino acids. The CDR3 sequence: CASSLGAAAYEQYF. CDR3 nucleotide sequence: TGTGCCAGCAGCTTGGGGGCAGCGGCCTACGAGCAGTACTTC. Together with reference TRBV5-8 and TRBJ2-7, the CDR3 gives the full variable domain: EAGVTQSPTHLIKTRGQQATLRCSPISGHTSVYWYQQALGLGLQFLLWYDEGEERNRGNFPPRFSGRQFPNYSSELNVNALELEDSALYLCASSLGAAAYEQYFGPGTRLTVT.

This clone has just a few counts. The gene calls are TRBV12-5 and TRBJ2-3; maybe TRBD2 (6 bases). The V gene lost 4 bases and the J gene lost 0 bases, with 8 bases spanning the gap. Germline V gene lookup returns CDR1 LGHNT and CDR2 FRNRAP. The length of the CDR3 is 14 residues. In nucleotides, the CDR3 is TGTGCTAGTGGTTCGAGCGGGAGCACAGATACGCAGTATTTT. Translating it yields CASGSSGSTDTQYF. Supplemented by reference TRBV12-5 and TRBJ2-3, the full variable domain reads DARVTQTPRHKVTEMGQEVTMRCQPILGHNTVFWYRQTMMQGLELLAYFRNRAPLDDSGMPKDRFSAEMPDATLATLKIQPSEPRDSAVYFCASGSSGSTDTQYFGPGTRLTVL.

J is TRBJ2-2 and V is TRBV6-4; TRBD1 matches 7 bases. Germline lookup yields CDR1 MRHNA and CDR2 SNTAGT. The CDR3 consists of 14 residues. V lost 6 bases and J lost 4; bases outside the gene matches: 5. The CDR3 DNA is TGTGCCAGCAGCCCGGGACAGAGCACCGGGGAGCTGTTTTTT. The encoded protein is CASSPGQSTGELFF.

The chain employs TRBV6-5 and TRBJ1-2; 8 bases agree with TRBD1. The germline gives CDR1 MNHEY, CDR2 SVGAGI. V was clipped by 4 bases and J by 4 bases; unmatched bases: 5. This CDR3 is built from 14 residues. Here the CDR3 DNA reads TGTGCCAGCAGTTTGACAACAGGGGGCTATGGCTACACCTTC. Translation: CASSLTTGGYGYTF.

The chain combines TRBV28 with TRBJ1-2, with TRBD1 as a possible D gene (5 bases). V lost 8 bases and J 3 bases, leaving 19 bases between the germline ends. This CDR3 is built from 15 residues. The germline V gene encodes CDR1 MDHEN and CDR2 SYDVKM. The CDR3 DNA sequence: TGTGCCAGCGGCCCCCCGGCAGGGCACCACTATGGCTACACCTTC. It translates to CASGPPAGHHYGYTF.

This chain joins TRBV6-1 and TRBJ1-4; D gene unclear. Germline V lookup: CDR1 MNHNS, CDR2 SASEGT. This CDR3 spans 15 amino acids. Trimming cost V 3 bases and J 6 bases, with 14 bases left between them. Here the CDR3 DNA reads TGTGCCAGCAGTGACCCCCGACATAACCATGAAAAACTGTTTTTT. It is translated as CASSDPRHNHEKLFF.

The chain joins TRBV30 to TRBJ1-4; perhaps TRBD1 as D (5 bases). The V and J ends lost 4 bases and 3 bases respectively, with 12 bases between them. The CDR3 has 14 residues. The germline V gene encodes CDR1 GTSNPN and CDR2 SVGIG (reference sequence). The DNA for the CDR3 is TGTGCCTGGATGGGAGGGGCTGCTAATGAAAAACTGTTTTTT. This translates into CAWMGGAANEKLFF.

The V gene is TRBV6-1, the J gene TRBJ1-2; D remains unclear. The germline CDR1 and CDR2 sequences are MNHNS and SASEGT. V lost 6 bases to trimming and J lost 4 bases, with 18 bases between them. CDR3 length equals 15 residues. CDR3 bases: TGTGCCAGCAGATCCCCCCGGGGAGAAAGCTATGGCTACACCTTC. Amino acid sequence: CASRSPRGESYGYTF.

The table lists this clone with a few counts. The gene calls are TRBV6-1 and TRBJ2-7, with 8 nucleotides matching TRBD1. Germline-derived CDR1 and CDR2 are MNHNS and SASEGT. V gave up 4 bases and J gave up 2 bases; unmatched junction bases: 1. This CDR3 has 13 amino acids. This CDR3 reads CASSVQGAYEQYF. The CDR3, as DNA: TGTGCCAGCAGTGTACAGGGGGCCTACGAGCAGTACTTC.

CDR3 region: CASSRGTEGGNEKLFF. As DNA, the CDR3 is TGCGCCAGCAGCCGGGGAACTGAGGGGGGGAATGAAAAACTGTTTTTT. The genes are TRBV5-1 and TRBJ1-4, with a possible D match to TRBD1 (6 bases). Trimming left V 4 bases short and J 5 bases short, with 18 bases between. CDR1 is SGHRS, CDR2 YFSETQ, per germline. The CDR3 has 16 amino acids.

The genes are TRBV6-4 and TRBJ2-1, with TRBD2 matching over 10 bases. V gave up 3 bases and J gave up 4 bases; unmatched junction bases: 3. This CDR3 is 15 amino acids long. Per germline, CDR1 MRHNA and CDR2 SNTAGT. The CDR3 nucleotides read TGTGCCAGCAGTGAAGCGGGAGGGATTTACAATGAGCAGTTCTTC. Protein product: CASSEAGGIYNEQFF.

As DNA, the CDR3 is TGTGCCACCAGCAGGGAGGGTATCGGGTCCCGGGGCTATGGCTACACCTTC. Amino acid sequence: CATSREGIGSRGYGYTF. The chain has TRBV15 and TRBJ1-2; D is undetermined. The germline V and J ends were trimmed by 3 bases and 4 bases, with 21 bases remaining between them. The CDR3 extends over 17 amino acids. CDR1 and CDR2 (germline): LNHNV, YYDKDF (reference sequence).

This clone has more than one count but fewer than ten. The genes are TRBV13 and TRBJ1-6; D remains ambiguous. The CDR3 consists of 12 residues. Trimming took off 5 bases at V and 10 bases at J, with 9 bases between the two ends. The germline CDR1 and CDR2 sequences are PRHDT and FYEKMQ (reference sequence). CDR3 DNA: TGTGCCAGCAGCCACAAGAAATCACCCCTCCACTTT. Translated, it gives CASSHKKSPLHF.

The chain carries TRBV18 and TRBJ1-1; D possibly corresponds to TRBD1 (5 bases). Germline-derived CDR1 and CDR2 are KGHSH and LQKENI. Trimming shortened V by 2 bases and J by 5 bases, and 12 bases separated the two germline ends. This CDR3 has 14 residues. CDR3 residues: CASSPVQGGTEAFF. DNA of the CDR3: TGTGCCAGCTCACCAGTCCAGGGAGGAACTGAAGCTTTCTTT.

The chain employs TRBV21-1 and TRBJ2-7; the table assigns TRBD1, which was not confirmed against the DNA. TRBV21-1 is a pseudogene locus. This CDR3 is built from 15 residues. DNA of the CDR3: TGTGCCAGCAGTAGACGCGGACAGGGGGCGGACGAGCAGTACTTC. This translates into CASSRRGQGADEQYF.

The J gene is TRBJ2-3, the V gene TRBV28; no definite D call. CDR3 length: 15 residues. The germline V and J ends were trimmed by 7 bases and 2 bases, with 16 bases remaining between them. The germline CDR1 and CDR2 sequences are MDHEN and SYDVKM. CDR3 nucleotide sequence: TGTGCCAGCAAAGGAGCGACCCCCTCCACAGATACGCAGTATTTT. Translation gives CASKGATPSTDTQYF.

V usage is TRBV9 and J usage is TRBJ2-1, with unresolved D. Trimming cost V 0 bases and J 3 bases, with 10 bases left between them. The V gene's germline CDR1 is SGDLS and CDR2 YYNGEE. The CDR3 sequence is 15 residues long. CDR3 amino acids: CASSVAQVGYNEQFF. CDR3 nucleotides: TGTGCCAGCAGCGTAGCCCAGGTTGGCTACAATGAGCAGTTCTTC.

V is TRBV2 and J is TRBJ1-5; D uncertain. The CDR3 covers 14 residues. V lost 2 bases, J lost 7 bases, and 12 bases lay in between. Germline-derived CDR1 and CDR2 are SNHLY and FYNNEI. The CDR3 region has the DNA TGTGCCAGCAGTGAATCCTTTGAGCACCAGCCCCAGCATTTT. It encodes CASSESFEHQPQHF.

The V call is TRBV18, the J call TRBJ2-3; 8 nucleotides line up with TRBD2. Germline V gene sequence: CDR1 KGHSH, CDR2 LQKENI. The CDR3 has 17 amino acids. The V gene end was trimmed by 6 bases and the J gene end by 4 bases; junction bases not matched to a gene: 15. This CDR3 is CASSLDLTGGPPDTQYF. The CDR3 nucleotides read TGTGCCAGCTCGCTCGACCTAACGGGAGGGCCGCCAGATACGCAGTATTTT.

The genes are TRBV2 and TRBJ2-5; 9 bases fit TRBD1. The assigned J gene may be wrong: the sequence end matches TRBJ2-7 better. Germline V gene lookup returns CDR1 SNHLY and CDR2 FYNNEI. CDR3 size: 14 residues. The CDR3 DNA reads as TGTGCCAGCAGTTCTAGGACAGGGGCATACGAGCAGTACTTC. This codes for CASSSRTGAYEQYF.

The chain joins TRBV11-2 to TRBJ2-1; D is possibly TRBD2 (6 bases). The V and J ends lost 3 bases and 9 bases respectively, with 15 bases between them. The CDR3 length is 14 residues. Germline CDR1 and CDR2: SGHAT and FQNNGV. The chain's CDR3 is CASSFLGPGGEQFF. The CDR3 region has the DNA TGTGCCAGCAGCTTCCTGGGGCCCGGGGGTGAGCAGTTCTTC. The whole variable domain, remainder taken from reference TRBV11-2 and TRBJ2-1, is EAGVAQSPRYKIIEKRQSVAFWCNPISGHATLYWYQQILGQGPKLLIQFQNNGVVDDSQLPKDRFSAERLKGVDSTLKIQPAKLEDSAVYLCASSFLGPGGEQFFGPGTRLTVL.

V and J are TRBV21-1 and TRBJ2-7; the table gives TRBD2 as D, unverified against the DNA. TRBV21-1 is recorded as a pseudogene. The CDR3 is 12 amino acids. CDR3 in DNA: TGTGCCAGCAGAAAGCGGTACTACGAGCAGTACTTC. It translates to CASRKRYYEQYF.

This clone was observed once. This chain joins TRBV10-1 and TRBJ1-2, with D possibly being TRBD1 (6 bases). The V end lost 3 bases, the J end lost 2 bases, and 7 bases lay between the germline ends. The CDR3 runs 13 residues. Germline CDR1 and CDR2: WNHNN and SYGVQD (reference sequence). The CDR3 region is CASSDRGNYGYTF. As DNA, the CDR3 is TGCGCCAGCAGTGACAGGGGAAACTATGGCTACACCTTC.

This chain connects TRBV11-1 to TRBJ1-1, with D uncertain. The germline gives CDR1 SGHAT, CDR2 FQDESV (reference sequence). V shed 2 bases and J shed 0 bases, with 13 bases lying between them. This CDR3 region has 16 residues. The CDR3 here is CASSLIGSSMNTEAFF. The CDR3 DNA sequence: TGTGCCAGCAGCTTAATCGGGTCCTCGATGAACACTGAAGCTTTCTTT. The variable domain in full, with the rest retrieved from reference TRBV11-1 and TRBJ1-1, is EAEVAQSPRYKITEKSQAVAFWCDPISGHATLYWYRQILGQGPELLVQFQDESVVDDSQLPKDRFSAERLKGVDSTLKIQPAELGDSAMYLCASSLIGSSMNTEAFFGQGTRLTVV.